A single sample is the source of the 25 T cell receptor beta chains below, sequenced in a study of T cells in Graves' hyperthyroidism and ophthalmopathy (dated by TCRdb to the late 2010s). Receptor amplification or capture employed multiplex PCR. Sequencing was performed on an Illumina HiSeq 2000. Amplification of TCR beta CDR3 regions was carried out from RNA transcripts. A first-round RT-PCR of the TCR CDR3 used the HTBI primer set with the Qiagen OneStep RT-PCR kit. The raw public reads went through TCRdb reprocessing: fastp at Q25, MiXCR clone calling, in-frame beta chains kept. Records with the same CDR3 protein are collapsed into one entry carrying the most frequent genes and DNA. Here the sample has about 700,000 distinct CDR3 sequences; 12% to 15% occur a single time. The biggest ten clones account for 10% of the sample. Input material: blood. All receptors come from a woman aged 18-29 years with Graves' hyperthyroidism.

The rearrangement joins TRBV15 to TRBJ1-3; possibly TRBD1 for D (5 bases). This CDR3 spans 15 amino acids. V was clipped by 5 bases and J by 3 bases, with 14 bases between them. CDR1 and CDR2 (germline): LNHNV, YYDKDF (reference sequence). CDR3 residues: CATSPEGRGGNTIYF. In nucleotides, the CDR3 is TGTGCCACCAGCCCCGAGGGGAGAGGTGGAAACACCATATATTTT.

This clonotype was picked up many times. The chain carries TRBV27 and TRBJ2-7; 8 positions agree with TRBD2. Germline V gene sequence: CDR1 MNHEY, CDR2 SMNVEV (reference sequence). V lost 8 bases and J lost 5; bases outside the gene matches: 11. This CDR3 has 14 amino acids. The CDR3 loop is CASAAAAGGNEQYF. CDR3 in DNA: TGTGCCAGCGCGGCAGCGGCGGGAGGCAACGAGCAGTACTTC.

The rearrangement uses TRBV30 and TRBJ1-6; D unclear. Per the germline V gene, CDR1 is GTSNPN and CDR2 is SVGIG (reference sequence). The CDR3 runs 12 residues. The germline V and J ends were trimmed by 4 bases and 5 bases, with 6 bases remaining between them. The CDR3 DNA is TGTGCCTGGACCCGCGATAATTCACCCCTCCACTTT. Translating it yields CAWTRDNSPLHF.

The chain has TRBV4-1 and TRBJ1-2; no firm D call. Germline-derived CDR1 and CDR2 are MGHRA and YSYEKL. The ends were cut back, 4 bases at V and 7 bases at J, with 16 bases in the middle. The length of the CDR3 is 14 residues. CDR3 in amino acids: CASSRPRDKSGYTF. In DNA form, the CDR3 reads TGCGCCAGCAGCCGCCCGAGGGATAAAAGTGGCTACACCTTC.

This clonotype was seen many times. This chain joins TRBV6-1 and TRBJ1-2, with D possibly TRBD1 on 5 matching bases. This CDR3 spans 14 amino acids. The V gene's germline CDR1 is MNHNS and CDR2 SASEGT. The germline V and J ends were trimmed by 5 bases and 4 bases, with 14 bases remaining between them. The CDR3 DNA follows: TGTGCCAGCAGTAGCACGGGGGTGGCCTATGGCTACACCTTC. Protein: CASSSTGVAYGYTF.

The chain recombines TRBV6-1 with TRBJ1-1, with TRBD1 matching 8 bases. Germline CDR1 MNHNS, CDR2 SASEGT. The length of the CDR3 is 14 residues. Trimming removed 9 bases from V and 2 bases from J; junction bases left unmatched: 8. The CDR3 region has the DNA TGTGCCAGTACCGGGACAGGCCGAAACACTGAAGCTTTCTTT. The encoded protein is CASTGTGRNTEAFF.

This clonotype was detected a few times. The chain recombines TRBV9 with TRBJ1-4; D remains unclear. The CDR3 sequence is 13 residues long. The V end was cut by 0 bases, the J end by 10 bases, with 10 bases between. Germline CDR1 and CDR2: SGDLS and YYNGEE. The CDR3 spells CASSVEPRGKLFF. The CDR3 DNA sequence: TGTGCCAGCAGCGTAGAGCCGAGAGGAAAACTGTTTTTT. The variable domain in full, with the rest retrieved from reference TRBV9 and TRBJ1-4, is DSGVTQTPKHLITATGQRVTLRCSPRSGDLSVYWYQQSLDQGLQFLIQYYNGEERAKGNILERFSAQQFPDLHSELNLSSLELGDSALYFCASSVEPRGKLFFGSGTQLSVL.

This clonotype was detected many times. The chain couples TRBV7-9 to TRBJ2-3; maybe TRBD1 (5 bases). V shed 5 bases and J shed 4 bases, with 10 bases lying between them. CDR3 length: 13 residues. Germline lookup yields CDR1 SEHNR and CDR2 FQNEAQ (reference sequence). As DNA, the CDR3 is TGTGCCAGCAGCCCAGGGTGGTCAGATACGCAGTATTTT. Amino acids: CASSPGWSDTQYF.

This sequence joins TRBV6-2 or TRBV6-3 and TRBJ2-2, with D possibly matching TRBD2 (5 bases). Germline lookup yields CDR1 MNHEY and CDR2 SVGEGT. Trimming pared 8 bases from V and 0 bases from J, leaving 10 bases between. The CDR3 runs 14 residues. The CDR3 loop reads CASGSYSNTGELFF. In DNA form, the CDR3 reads TGTGCCAGCGGGAGCTATTCGAACACCGGGGAGCTGTTTTTT.

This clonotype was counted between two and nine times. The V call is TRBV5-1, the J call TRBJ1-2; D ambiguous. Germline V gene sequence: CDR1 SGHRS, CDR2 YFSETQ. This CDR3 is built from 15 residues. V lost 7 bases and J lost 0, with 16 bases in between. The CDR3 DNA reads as TGCGCCAGCTTTTTGGTGCCAGGCGCTAACTATGGCTACACCTTC. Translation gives CASFLVPGANYGYTF.

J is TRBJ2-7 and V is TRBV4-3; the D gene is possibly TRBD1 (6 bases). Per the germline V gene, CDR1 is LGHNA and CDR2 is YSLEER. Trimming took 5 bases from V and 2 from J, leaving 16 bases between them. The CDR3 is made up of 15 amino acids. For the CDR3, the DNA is TGCGCCAGCAGCGAAGCACACAGGGCCCCCTACGAGCAGTACTTC. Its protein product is CASSEAHRAPYEQYF.

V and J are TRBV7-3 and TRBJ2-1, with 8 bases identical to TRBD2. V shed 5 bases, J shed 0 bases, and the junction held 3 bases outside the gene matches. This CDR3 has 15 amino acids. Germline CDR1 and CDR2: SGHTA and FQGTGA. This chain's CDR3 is CASSPGGFSYNEQFF. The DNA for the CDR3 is TGTGCCAGCAGCCCGGGGGGGTTCTCCTACAATGAGCAGTTCTTC.

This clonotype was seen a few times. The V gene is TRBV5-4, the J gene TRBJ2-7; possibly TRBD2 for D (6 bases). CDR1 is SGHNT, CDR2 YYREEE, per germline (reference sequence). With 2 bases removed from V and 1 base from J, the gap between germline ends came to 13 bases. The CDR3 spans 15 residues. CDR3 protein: CASSLGGAGSYEQYF. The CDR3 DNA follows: TGTGCCAGCAGCTTAGGCGGGGCGGGATCCTACGAGCAGTACTTC.

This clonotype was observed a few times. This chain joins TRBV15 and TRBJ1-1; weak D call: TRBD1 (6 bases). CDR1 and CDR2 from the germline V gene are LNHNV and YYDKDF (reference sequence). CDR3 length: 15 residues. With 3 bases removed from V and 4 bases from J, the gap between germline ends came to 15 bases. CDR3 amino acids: CATSSRGGGGTEAFF. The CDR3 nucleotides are TGTGCCACCAGCAGCCGGGGGGGCGGTGGCACTGAAGCTTTCTTT.

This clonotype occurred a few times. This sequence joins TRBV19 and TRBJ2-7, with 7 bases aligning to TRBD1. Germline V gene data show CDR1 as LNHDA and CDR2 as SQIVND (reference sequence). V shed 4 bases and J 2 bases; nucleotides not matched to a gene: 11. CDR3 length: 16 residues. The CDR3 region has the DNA TGTGCCAGTAGTAGGTCTGGGACAGCATATACCTACGAGCAGTACTTC. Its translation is CASSRSGTAYTYEQYF. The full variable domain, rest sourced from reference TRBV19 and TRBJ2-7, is DGGITQSPKYLFRKEGQNVTLSCEQNLNHDAMYWYRQDPGQGLRLIYYSQIVNDFQKGDIAEGYSVSREKKESFPLTVTSAQKNPTAFYLCASSRSGTAYTYEQYFGPGTRLTVT.

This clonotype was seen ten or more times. CDR3 nucleotide sequence: TGTGCCAGCAGGGAGGGACGAGAACCCACTGAAGCTTTCTTT. This codes for CASREGREPTEAFF. The J gene is TRBJ1-1, the V gene TRBV2; D is possibly TRBD1 (5 bases). Trimming took off 6 bases at V and 4 bases at J, with 15 bases between the two ends. CDR3 length equals 14 residues. The V gene's germline CDR1 is SNHLY and CDR2 FYNNEI.

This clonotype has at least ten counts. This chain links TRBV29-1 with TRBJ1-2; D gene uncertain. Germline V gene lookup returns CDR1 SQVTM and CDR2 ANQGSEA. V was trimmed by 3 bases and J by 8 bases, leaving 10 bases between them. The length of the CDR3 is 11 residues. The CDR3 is CSVDRGSGYTF. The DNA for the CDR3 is TGCAGCGTTGACCGAGGGAGCGGCTACACCTTC.

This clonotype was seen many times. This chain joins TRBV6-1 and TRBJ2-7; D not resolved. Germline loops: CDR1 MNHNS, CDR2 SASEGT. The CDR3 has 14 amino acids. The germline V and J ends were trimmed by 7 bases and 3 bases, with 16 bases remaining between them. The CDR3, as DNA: TGTGCCAGCAACTTAGACCGATTATTCTACGAGCAGTACTTC. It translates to CASNLDRLFYEQYF.

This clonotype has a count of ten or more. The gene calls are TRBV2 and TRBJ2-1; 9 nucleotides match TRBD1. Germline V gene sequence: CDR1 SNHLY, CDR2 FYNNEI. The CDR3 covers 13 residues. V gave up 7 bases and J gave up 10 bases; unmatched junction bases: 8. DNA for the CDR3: TGTGCCAGCACGGGGAGGACAGGGGTCGAGCAGTTCTTC. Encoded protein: CASTGRTGVEQFF.

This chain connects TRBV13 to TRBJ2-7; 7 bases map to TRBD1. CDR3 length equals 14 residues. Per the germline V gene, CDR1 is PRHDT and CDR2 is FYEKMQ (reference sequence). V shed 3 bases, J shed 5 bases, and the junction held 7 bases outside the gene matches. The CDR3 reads CASSFYRGFDEQYF. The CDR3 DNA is TGTGCCAGCAGCTTTTACAGGGGATTCGACGAGCAGTACTTC.

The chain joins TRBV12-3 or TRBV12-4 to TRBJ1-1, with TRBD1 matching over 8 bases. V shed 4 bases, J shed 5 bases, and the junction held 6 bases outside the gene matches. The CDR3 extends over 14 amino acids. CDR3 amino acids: CASSYHRGRTEAFF. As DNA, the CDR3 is TGTGCCAGCAGTTACCACAGGGGGAGGACTGAAGCTTTCTTT.

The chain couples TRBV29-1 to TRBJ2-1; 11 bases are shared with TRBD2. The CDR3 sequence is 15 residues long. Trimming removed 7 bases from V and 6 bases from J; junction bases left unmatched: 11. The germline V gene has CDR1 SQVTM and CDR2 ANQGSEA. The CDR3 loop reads CSGLGGLAGFNEQFF. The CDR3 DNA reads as TGCAGCGGATTAGGTGGACTAGCGGGTTTCAATGAGCAGTTCTTC.

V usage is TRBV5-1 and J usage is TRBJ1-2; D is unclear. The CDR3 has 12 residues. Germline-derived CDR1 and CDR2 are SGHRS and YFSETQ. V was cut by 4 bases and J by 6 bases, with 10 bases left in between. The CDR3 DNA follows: TGCGCCAGCAGCATATCAGGAGATGGCTACACCTTC. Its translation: CASSISGDGYTF.

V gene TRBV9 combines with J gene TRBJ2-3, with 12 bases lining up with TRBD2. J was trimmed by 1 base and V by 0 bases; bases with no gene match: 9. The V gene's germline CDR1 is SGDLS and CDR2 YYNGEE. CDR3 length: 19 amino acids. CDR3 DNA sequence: TGTGCCAGCAGCGTAGCTGGACTAGCGGGACCATGGGGCACAGATACGCAGTATTTT. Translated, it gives CASSVAGLAGPWGTDTQYF.

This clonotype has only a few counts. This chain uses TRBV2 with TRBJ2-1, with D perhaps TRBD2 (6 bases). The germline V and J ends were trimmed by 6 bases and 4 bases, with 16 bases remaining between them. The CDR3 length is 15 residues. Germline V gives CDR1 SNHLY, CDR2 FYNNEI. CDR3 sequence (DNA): TGTGCCAGCAGGCCCTGGAGGGCCAATTACAATGAGCAGTTCTTC. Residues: CASRPWRANYNEQFF.